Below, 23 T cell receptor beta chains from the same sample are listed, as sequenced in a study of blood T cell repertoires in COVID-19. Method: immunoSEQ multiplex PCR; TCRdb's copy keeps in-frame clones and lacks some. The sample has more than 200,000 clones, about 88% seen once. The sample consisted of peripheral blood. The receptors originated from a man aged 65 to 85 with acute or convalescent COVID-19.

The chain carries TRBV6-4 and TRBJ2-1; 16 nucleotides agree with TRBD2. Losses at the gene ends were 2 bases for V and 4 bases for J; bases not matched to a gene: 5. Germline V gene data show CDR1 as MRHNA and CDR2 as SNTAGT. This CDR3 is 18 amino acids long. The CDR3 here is CASSDGTSGRVFYNEQFF. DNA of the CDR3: TGTGCCAGCAGTGACGGGACTAGCGGGAGGGTTTTTTACAATGAGCAGTTCTTC.

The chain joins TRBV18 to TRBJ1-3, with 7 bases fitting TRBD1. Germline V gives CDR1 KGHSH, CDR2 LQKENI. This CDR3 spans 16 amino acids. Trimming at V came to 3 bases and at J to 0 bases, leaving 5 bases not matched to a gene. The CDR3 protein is CASSPGQIDSGNTIYF. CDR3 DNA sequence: TGTGCCAGCTCACCGGGACAGATTGACTCTGGAAACACCATATATTTT.

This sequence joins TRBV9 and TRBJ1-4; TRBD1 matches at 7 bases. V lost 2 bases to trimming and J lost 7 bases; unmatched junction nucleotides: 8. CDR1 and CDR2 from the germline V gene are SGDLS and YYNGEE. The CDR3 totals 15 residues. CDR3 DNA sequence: TGTGCCAGCAGCGTCTCGACAGGGAGGCGTGAAAAACTGTTTTTT. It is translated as CASSVSTGRREKLFF.

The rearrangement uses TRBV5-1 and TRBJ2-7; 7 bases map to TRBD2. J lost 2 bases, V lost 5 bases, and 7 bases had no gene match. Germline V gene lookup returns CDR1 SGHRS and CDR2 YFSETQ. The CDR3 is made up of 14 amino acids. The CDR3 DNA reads TGCGCCAGCAGTAGCGGGCTGGCGCCCTACGAGCAGTACTTC. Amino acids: CASSSGLAPYEQYF.

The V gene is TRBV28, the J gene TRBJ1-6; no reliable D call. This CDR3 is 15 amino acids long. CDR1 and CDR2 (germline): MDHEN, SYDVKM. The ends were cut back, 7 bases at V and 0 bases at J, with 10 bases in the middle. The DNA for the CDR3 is TGTGCCAGCACCCCAGTATCCTCCTATAATTCACCCCTCCACTTT. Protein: CASTPVSSYNSPLHF.

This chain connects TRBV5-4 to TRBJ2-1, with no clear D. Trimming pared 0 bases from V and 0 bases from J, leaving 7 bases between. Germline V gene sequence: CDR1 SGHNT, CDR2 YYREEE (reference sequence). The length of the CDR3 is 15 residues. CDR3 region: CASSLDLSSYNEQFF. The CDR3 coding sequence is TGTGCCAGCAGCTTGGACCTCAGCTCCTACAATGAGCAGTTCTTC.

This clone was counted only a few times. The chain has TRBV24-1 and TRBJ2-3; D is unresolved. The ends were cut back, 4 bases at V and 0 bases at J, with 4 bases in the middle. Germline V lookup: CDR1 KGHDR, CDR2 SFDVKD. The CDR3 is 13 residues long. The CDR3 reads CATSDPSTDTQYF. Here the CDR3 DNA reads TGTGCCACCAGTGACCCTAGCACAGATACGCAGTATTTT.

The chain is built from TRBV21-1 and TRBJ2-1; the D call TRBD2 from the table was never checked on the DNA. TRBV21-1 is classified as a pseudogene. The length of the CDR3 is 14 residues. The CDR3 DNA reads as TGTGCCAGCAGGGGGGGTAGCTCCTACAATGAGCAGTTCTTC. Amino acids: CASRGGSSYNEQFF.

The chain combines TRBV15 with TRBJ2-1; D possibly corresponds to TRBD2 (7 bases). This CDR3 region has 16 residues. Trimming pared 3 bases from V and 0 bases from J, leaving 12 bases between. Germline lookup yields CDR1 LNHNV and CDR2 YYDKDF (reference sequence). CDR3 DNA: TGTGCCACCAGCAGGAGGGGGGGATACTCCTACAATGAGCAGTTCTTC. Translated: CATSRRGGYSYNEQFF.

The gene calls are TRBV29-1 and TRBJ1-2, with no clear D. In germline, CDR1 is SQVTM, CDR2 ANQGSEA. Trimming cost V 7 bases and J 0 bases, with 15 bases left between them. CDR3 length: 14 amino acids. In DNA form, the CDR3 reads TGCAGCGCAAGATCCGCGCCGGCTAACTATGGCTACACCTTC. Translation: CSARSAPANYGYTF.

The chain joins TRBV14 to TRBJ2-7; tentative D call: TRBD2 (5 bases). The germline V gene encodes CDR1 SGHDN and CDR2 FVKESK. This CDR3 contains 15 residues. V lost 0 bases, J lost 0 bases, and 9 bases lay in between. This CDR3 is CASSQDPGSSYEQYF. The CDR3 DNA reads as TGTGCCAGCAGCCAAGATCCGGGGTCCTCCTACGAGCAGTACTTC.

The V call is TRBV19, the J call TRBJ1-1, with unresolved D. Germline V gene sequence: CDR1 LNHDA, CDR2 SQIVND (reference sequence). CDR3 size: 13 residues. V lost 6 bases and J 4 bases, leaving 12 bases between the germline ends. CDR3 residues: CASRWKRGTEAFF. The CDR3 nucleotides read TGTGCCAGTAGGTGGAAGCGAGGCACTGAAGCTTTCTTT.

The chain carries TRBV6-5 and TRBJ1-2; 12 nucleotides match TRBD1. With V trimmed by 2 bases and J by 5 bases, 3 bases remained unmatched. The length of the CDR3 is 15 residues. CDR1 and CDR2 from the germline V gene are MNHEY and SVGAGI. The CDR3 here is CASSYQGQGAYGYTF. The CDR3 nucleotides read TGTGCCAGCAGTTACCAGGGACAGGGGGCTTATGGCTACACCTTC.

The CDR3 here is CASSAAQGKSARTGDYNEQFF. The CDR3 bases are TGTGCCAGCAGCGCGGCCCAGGGAAAGTCCGCTAGGACAGGGGATTACAATGAGCAGTTCTTC. V usage is TRBV2 and J usage is TRBJ2-1; 9 bases map to TRBD1. The germline CDR1 and CDR2 sequences are SNHLY and FYNNEI. The CDR3 is 21 residues long. The J segment lost 4 bases and the V segment lost 6 bases, leaving 25 bases of the junction unmatched.

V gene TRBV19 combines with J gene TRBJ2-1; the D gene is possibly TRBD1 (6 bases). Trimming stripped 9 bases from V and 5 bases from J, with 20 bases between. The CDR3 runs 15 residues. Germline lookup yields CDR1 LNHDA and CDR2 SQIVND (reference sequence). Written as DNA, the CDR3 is TGTGCCAGCCCGGGTAAGGGGGAGCCGGACAATGAGCAGTTCTTC. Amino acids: CASPGKGEPDNEQFF.

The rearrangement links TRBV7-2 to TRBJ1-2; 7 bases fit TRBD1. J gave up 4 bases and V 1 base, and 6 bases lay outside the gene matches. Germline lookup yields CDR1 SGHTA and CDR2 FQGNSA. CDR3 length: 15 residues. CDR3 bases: TGTGCCAGCAGCTTAGTAACAGGGGCACTCTATGGCTACACCTTC. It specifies CASSLVTGALYGYTF.

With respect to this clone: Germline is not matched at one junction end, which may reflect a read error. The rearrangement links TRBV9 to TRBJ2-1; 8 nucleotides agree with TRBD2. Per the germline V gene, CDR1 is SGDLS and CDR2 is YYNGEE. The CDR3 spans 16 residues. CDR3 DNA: TGTGCCAGCAGCGTAAAACTAGCGGCATCTAACAATGCGCAGTTCTTC. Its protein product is CASSVKLAASNNAQFF.

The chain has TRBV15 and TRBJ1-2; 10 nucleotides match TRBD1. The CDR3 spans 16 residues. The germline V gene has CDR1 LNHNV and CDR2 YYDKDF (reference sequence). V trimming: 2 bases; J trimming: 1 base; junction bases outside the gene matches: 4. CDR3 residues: CATSRKGQGVNYGYTF. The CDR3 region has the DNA TGTGCCACCAGCAGAAAAGGACAGGGGGTTAACTATGGCTACACCTTC.

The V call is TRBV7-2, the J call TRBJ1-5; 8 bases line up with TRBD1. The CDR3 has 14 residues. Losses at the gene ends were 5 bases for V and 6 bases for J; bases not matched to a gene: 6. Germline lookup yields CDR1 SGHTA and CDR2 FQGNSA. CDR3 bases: TGTGCCAGCAGCGGAGGACAGGGTACTCAGCCCCAGCATTTT. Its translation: CASSGGQGTQPQHF.

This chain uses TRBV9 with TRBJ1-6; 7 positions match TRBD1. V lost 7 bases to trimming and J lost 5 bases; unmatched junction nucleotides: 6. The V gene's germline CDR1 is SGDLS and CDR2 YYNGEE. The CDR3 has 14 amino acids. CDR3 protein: CASGPGQNNSPLHF. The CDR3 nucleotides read TGTGCCAGCGGACCGGGACAGAATAATTCACCCCTCCACTTT. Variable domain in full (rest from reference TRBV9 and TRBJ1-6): DSGVTQTPKHLITATGQRVTLRCSPRSGDLSVYWYQQSLDQGLQFLIQYYNGEERAKGNILERFSAQQFPDLHSELNLSSLELGDSALYFCASGPGQNNSPLHFGNGTRLTVT.

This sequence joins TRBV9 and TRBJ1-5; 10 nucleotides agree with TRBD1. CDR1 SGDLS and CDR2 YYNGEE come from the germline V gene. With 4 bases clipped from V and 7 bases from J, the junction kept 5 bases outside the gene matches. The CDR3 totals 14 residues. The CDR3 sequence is CASSQGQGIQPQHF. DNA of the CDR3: TGTGCCAGCAGCCAGGGACAGGGGATCCAGCCCCAGCATTTT. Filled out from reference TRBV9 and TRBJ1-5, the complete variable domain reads DSGVTQTPKHLITATGQRVTLRCSPRSGDLSVYWYQQSLDQGLQFLIQYYNGEERAKGNILERFSAQQFPDLHSELNLSSLELGDSALYFCASSQGQGIQPQHFGDGTRLSIL.

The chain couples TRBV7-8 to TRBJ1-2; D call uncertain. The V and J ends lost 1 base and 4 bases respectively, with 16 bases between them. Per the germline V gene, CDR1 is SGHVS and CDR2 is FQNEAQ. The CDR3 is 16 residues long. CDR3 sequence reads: CASSLGEGGRPYGYTF. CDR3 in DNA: TGTGCCAGCAGCTTAGGGGAAGGAGGCAGGCCCTATGGCTACACCTTC.

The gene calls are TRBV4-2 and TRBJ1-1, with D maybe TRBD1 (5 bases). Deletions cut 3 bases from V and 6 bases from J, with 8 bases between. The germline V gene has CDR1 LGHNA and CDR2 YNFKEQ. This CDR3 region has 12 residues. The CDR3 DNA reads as TGTGCCAGCAGCCAGGGGGGGTCTGAAGCTTTCTTT. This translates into CASSQGGSEAFF.